The clone carrying this TCR beta chain was detected a few times. The repertoire was sequenced with immunoSEQ multiplex PCR; TCRdb's copy has only in-frame clones and lacks some. The sample has about 77,000 clones, roughly 80% seen once. The sample belongs to a study of radiotherapy plus CTLA-4 blockade in lung cancer. Trimming at V came to 6 bases and at J to 6 bases, leaving 4 bases not matched to a gene. CDR1 SNHLY and CDR2 FYNNEI come from the germline V gene. The CDR3 totals 13 residues. This rearrangement joins TRBV2 to TRBJ1-2; TRBD1 matches 10 bases. The clonotype was recovered from a human donor with non-small cell lung cancer whose response to radiotherapy plus ipilimumab could not be evaluated. The sample was peripheral blood, taken from a patient treated with radiotherapy plus ipilimumab. The CDR3 region is CASRTGTGDGYTF. The DNA for the CDR3 is TGTGCCAGCAGGACCGGGACAGGGGATGGCTACACCTTC.